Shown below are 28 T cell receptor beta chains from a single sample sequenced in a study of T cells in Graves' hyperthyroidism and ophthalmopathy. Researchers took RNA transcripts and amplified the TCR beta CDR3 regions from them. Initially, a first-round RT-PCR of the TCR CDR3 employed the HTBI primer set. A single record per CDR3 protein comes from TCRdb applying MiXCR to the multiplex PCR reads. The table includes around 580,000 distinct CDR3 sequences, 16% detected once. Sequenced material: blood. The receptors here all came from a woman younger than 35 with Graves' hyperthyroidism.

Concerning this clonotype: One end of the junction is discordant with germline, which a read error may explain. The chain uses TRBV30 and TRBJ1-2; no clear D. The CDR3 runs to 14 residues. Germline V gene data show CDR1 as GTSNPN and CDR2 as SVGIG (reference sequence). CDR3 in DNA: TGTGCCTGGAGTGTTCCTCCCGACGACTATGGCTGCACCTTC. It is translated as CAWSVPPDDYGCTF.

The CDR3 sequence is CASRPGQGASPLHF. The CDR3 DNA sequence: TGTGCCAGTAGACCGGGACAGGGGGCTTCACCCCTCCACTTT. The genes are TRBV2 and TRBJ1-6, with TRBD1 matching over 12 bases. V gave up 9 bases and J gave up 9 bases; unmatched junction bases: 6. Germline V gene lookup returns CDR1 SNHLY and CDR2 FYNNEI. The CDR3 runs 14 residues.

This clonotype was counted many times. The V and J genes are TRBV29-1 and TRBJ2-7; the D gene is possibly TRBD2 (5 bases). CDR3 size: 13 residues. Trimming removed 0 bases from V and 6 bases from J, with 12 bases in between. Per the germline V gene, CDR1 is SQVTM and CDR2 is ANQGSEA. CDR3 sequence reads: CSVEDGRGREQYF. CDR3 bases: TGCAGCGTTGAAGACGGACGAGGGCGCGAGCAGTACTTC.

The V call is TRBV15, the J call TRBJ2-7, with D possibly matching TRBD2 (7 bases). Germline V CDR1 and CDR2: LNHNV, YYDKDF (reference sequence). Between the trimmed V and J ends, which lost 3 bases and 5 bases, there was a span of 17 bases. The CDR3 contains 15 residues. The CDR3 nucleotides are TGTGCCACCAGCAGGCGGGGGCGGGGGCAGGACGAGCAGTACTTC. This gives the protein CATSRRGRGQDEQYF.

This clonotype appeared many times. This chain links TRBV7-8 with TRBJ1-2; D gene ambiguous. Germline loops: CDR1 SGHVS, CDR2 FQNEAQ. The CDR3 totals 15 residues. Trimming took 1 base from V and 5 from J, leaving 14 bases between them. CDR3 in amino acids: CASSLGRTYLYGYTF. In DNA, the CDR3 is TGTGCCAGCAGCTTAGGGCGGACCTACCTTTATGGCTACACCTTC.

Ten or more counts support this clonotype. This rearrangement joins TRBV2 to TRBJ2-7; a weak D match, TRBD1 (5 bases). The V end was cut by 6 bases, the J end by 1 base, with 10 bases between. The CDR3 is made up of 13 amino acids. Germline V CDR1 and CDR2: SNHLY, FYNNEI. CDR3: CASRGVDSYEQYF. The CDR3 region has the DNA TGTGCCAGCAGAGGGGTCGATTCCTACGAGCAGTACTTC.

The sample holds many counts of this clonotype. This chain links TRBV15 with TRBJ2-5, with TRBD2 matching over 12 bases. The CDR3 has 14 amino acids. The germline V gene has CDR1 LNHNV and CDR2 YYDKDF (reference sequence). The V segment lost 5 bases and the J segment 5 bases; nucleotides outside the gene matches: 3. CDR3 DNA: TGTGCCACCAGCCGTCTAGCGGGGGGGGAGACCCAGTACTTC. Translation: CATSRLAGGETQYF.

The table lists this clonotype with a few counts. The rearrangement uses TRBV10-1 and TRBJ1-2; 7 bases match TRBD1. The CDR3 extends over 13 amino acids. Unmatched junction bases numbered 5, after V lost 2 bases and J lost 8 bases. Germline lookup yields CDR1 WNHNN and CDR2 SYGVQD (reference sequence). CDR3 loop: CASSERGQRGYTF. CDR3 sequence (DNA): TGCGCCAGCAGTGAGCGGGGACAGAGAGGCTACACCTTC.

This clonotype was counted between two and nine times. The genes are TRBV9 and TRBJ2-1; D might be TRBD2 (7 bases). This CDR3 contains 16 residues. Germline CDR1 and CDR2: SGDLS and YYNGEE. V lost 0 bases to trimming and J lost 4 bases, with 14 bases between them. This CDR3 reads CASSVDRGAAYNEQFF. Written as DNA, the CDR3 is TGTGCCAGCAGCGTAGATCGGGGGGCCGCATACAATGAGCAGTTCTTC.

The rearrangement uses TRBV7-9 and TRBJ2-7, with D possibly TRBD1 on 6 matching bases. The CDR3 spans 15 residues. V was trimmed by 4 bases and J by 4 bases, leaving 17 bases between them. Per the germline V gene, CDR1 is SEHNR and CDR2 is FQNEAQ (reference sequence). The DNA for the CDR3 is TGTGCCAGCAGCTCGCCCACAGGGTTGGGGTACGAGCAGTACTTC. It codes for CASSSPTGLGYEQYF.

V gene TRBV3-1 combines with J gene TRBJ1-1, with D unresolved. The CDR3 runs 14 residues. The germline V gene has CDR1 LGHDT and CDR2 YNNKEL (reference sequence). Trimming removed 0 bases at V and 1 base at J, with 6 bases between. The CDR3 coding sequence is TGTGCCAGCAGCCAAGAGTCACAGAACACTGAAGCTTTCTTT. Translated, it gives CASSQESQNTEAFF.

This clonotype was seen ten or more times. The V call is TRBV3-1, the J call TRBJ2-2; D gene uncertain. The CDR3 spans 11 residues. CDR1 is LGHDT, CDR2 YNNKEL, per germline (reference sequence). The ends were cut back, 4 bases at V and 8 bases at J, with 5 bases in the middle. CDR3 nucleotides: TGTGCCAGCAGCCGACAAGGGGAGCTGTTTTTT. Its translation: CASSRQGELFF.

CDR3 sequence reads: CASSPASGGIYNEQFF. The CDR3 coding sequence is TGTGCCAGCAGTCCTGCTAGCGGGGGGATCTACAATGAGCAGTTCTTC. The chain is built from TRBV6-1 and TRBJ2-1, with 11 positions matching TRBD2. Per the germline V gene, CDR1 is MNHNS and CDR2 is SASEGT. The CDR3 is made up of 16 amino acids. Losses at the gene ends were 5 bases for V and 3 bases for J; bases not matched to a gene: 6.

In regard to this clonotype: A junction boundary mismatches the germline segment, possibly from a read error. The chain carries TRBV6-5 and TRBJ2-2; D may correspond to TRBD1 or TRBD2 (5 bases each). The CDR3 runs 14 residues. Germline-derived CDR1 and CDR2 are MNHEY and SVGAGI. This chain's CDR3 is CASSYSEGAGEPFF. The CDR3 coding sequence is TGTGCCAGCAGTTATTCGGAAGGGGCCGGGGAGCCGTTTTTT.

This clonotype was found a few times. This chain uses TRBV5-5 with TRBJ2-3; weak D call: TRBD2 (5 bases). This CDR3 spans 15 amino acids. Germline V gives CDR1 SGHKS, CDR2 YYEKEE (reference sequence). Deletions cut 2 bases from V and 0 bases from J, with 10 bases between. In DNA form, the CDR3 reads TGTGCCAGCAGCTTTAGCGCCCTAAGCACAGATACGCAGTATTTT. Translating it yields CASSFSALSTDTQYF. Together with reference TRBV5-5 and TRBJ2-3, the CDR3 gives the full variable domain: DAGVTQSPTHLIKTRGQQVTLRCSPISGHKSVSWYQQVLGQGPQFIFQYYEKEERGRGNFPDRFSARQFPNYSSELNVNALLLGDSALYLCASSFSALSTDTQYFGPGTRLTVL.

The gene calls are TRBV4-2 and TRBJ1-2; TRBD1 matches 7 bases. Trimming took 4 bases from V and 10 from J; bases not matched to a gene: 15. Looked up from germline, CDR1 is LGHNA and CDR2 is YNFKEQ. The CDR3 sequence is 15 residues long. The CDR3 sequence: CASSPPAGQKEDYTF. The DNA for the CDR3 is TGTGCCAGCAGCCCCCCCGCGGGACAGAAGGAAGACTACACCTTC.

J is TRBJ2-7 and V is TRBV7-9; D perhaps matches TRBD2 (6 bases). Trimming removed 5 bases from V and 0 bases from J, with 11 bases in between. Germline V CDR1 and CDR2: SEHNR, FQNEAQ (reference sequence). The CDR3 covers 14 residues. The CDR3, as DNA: TGTGCCAGCAGCCAGGAGGGGAGCTCCTACGAGCAGTACTTC. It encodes CASSQEGSSYEQYF.

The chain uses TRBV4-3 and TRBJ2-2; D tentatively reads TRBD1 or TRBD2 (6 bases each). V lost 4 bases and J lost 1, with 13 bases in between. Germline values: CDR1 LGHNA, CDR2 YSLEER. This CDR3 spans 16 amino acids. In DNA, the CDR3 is TGCGCCAGCAGCCCCGAAGGGGGGAAGAACACCGGGGAGCTGTTTTTT. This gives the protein CASSPEGGKNTGELFF.

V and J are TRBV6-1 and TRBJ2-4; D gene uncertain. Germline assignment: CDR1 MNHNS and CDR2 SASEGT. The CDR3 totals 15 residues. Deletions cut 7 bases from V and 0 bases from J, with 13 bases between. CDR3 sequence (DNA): TGTGCCAGCAAGTCCCACAGACTAGCCAAAAACATTCAGTACTTC. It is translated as CASKSHRLAKNIQYF.

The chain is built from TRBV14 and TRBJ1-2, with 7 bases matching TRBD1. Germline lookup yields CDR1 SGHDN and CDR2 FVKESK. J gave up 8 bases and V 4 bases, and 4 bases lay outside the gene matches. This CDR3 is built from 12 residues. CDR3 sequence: CASSPDRTGYTF. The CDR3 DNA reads TGTGCCAGCAGCCCGGACAGGACCGGCTACACCTTC.

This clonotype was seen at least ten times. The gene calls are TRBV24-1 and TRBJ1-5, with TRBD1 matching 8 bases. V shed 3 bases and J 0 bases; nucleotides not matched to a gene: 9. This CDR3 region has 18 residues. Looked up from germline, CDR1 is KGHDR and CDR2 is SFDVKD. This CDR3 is CATSDPRTGKGSNQPQHF. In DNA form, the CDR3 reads TGTGCCACCAGTGATCCGCGGACAGGGAAAGGTAGCAATCAGCCCCAGCATTTT.

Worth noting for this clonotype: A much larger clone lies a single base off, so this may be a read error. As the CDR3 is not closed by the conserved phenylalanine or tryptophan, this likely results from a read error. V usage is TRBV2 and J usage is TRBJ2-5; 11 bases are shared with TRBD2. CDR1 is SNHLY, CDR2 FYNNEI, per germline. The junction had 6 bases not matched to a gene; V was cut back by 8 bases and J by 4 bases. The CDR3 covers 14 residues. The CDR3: CASLLAGGRETQYS. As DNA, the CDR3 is TGTGCCAGCCTATTAGCGGGGGGGCGAGAGACCCAGTACTCC.

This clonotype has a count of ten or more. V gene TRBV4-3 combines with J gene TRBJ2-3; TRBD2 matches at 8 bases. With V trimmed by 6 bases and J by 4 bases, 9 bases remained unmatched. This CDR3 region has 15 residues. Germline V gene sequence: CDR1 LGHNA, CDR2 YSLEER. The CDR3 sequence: CASSYAGGLADTQYF. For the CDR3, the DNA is TGCGCCAGCAGTTATGCGGGGGGCCTGGCAGATACGCAGTATTTT.

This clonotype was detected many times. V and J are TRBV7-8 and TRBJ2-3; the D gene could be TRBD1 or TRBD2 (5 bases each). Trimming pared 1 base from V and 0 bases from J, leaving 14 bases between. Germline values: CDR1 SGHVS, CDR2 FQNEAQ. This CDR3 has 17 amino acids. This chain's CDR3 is CASSLELSGPSTDTQYF. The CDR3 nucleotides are TGTGCCAGCAGCTTAGAATTGTCGGGACCTAGCACAGATACGCAGTATTTT.

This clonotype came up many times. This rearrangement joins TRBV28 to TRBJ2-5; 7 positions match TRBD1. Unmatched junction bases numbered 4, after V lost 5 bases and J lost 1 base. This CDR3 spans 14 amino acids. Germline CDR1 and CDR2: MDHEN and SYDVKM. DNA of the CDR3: TGTGCCAGCAGTGAAAGACAGGGCCAAGAGACCCAGTACTTC. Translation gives CASSERQGQETQYF.

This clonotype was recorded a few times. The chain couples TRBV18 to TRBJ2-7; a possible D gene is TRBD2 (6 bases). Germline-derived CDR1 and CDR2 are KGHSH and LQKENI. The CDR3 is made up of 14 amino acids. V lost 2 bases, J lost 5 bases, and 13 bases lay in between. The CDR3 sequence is CASSPNGGSDEQYF. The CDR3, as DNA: TGTGCCAGCTCACCAAATGGGGGGTCCGACGAGCAGTACTTC.

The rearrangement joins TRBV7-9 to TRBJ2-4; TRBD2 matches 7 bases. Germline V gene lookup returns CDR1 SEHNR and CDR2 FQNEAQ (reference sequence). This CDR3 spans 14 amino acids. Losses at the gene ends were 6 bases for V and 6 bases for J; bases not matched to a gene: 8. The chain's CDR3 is CASRAAGVGNIQYF. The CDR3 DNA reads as TGTGCCAGCAGGGCTGCGGGGGTTGGAAACATTCAGTACTTC. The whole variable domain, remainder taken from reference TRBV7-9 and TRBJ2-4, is DTGVSQNPRHKITKRGQNVTFRCDPISEHNRLYWYRQTLGQGPEFLTYFQNEAQLEKSRLLSDRFSAERPKGSFSTLEIQRTEQGDSAMYLCASRAAGVGNIQYFGAGTRLSVL.

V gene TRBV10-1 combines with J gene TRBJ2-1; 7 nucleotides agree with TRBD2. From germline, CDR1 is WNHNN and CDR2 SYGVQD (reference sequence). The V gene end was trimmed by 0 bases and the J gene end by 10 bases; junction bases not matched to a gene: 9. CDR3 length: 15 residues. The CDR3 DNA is TGCGCCAGCAGTGAGTCAGGCGGGGGTCAAGGGGAGCAGTTCTTC. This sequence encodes CASSESGGGQGEQFF.